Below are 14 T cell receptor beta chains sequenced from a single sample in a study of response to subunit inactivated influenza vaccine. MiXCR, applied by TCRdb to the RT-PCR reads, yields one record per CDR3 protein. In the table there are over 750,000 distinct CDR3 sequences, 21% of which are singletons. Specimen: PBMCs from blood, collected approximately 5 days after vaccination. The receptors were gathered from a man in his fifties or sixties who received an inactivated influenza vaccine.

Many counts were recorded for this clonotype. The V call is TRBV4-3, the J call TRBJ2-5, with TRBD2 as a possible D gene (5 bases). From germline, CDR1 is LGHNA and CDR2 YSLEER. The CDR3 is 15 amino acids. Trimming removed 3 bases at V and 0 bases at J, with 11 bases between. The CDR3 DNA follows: TGCGCCAGCAGCCAGGACTTGATGTACCAAGAGACCCAGTACTTC. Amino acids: CASSQDLMYQETQYF.

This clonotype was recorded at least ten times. Here the CDR3 DNA reads TGTGCCAGCAGCTCAACTCAAAGGACACTGTACAATGAGCAGTTCTTC. Protein sequence: CASSSTQRTLYNEQFF. The V call is TRBV3-1, the J call TRBJ2-1; D perhaps matches TRBD1 (5 bases). Germline V CDR1 and CDR2: LGHDT, YNNKEL (reference sequence). CDR3 length: 16 residues. V dropped 5 bases and J dropped 4 bases, with 18 bases sitting between them.

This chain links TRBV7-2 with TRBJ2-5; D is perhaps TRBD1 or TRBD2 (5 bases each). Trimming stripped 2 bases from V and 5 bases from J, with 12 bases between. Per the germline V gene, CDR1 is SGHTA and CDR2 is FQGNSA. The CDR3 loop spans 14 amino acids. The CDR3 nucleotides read TGTGCCAGCAGCTTATATGGGGGTGGGGAGACCCAGTACTTC. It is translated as CASSLYGGGETQYF.

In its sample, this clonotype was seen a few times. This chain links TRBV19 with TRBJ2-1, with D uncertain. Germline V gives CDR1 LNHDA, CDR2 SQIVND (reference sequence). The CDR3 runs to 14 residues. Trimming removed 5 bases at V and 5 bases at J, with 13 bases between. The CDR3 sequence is CASSPSSSHNEQFF. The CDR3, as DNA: TGTGCCAGTAGTCCCAGCAGTTCCCACAATGAGCAGTTCTTC.

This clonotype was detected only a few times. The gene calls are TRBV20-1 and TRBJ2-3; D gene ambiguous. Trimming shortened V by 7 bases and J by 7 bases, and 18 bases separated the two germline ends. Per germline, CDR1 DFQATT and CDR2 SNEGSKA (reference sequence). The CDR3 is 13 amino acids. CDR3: CSVLRPPHHTQYF. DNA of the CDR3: TGCAGTGTTTTGCGCCCACCACACCATACGCAGTATTTT.

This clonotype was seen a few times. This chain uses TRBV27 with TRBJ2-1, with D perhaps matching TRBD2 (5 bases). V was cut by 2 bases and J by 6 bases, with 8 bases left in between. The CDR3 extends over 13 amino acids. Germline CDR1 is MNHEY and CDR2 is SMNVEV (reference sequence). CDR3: CASSLREFNEQFF. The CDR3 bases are TGTGCCAGCAGTTTAAGGGAGTTCAATGAGCAGTTCTTC.

This CDR3 reads CASSRERGVDTQYF. The CDR3 DNA follows: TGTGCCAGCAGCCGAGAGCGGGGGGTAGATACGCAGTATTTT. This chain links TRBV3-1 with TRBJ2-3; 9 bases map to TRBD2. Looked up from germline, CDR1 is LGHDT and CDR2 is YNNKEL (reference sequence). The ends lost 4 bases at V and 5 bases at J; junction bases unmatched: 4. The CDR3 loop spans 14 amino acids.

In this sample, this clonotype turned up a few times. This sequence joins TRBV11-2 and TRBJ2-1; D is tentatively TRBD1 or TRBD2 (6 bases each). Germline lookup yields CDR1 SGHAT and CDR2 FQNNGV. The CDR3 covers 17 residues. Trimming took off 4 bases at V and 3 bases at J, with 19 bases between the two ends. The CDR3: CASSSPPAGQFYNEQFF. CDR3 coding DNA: TGTGCCAGCAGCTCACCACCCGCGGGACAATTCTACAATGAGCAGTTCTTC.

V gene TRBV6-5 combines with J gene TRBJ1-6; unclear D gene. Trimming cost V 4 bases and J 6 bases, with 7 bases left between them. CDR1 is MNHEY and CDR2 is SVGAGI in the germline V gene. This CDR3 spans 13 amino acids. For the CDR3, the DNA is TGTGCCAGCAGTTCTAGCTCTAATTCACCCCTCCACTTT. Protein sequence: CASSSSSNSPLHF.

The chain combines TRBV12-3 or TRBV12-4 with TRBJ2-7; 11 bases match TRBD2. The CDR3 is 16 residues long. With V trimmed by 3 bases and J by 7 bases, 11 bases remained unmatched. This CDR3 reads CASSLTSGAAGGEQYF. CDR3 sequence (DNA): TGTGCCAGCAGTTTGACTAGCGGGGCCGCGGGGGGGGAGCAGTACTTC.

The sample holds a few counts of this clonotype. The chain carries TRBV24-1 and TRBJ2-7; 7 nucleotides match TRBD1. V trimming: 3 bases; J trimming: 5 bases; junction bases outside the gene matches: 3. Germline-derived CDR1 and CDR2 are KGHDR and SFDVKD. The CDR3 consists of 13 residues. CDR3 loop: CATSDTGTDEQYF. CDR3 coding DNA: TGTGCCACCAGTGATACCGGGACAGACGAGCAGTACTTC.

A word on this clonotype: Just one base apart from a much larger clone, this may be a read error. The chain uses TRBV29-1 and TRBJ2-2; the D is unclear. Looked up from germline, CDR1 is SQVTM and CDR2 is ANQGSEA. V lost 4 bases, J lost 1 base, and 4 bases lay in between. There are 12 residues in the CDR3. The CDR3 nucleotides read TGCAGCGTTGTAGAGAACACCGGGGAGCTGTTTTTT. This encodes CSVVENTGELFF.

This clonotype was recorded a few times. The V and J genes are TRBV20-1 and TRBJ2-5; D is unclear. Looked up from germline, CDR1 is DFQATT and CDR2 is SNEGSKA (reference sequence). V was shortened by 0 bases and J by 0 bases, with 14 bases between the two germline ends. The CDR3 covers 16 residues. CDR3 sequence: CSARDLGRENQETQYF. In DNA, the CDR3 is TGCAGTGCTAGAGATCTCGGAAGGGAAAACCAAGAGACCCAGTACTTC.

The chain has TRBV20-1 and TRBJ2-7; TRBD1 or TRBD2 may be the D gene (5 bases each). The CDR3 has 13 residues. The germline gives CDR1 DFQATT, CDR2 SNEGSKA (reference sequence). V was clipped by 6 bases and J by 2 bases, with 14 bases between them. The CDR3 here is CSASPGTPYEQYF. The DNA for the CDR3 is TGCAGTGCGTCTCCCGGGACCCCCTACGAGCAGTACTTC.